A selection of T cell receptor beta chains follows, all from one sample in a study of blood T cells in healthy people across ages. TCRdb used MiXCR to reprocess the 5' RACE reads, holding one entry per CDR3 protein. In the table there are around 1,600,000 distinct CDR3 sequences, 35% to 45% of which are singletons. Specimen: blood. The receptors stem from a woman aged 18-30 years in good health. The CDR3 runs from the conserved cysteine through the conserved F or W. The D gene is left open where the match is weak. The size field is filled for only some rows; it gives once, few, many or a size class.

>TRBV5-1|few|TRBJ2-7|TRBD1
CASSGGTGNEQYF
TGCGCCAGCAGCGGGGGGACAGGCAACGAGCAGTACTTC
>TRBV27|few|TRBJ2-1|TRBD2
CASSSTTSGRVGEQFF
TGTGCCAGCAGTTCAACGACTAGCGGGAGGGTTGGTGAGCAGTTCTTC
>TRBV4-3|once|TRBJ2-2|.
CAGSHTILDSTNTGELFF
TGCGCCGGCAGCCATACGATTCTCGACAGTACGAACACCGGGGAGCTGTTTTTT
>TRBV11-2|.|TRBJ1-1|.
CASSPWDLSNPEAFF
TGTGCCAGCAGCCCATGGGACCTCTCGAACCCGGAGGCTTTCTTT
>TRBV6-6|.|TRBJ2-5|TRBD1
CASSHSGDSDGAETQYF
TGTGCCAGCAGCCATTCTGGGGACAGTGACGGGGCAGAGACCCAGTACTTC
>TRBV11-3|.|TRBJ2-1|.
CASSLNQNEQFF
TGTGCCAGCAGCTTAAACCAGAATGAGCAGTTCTTC
>TRBV5-1|.|TRBJ2-7|.
CASSLAAGGPYNEQYF
TGCGCCAGCAGCTTGGCCGCCGGGGGACCCTACAATGAGCAGTACTTC
>TRBV20-1|few|TRBJ1-5|.
CSARRGQGRQPQHF
TGCAGTGCTAGGAGGGGTCAGGGGCGTCAGCCCCAGCATTTT
>TRBV11-2|few|TRBJ2-3|TRBD2
CASSSRRLAGTDTQYF
TGTGCCAGCAGCTCCCGGCGACTAGCGGGCACAGATACGCAGTATTTT
>TRBV20-1|.|TRBJ1-2|TRBD1
CSVRDRIRGQGSDYGYTF
TGCAGTGTTAGAGATCGAATAAGGGGACAGGGTTCTGACTATGGCTACACCTTC
>TRBV12-3/TRBV12-4|.|TRBJ2-1|TRBD1
CASSLGQGIGEQFF
TGTGCCAGCAGTCTCGGACAGGGGATCGGTGAGCAGTTCTTC
>TRBV20-1|.|TRBJ1-5|.
CSATASEQRPQHF
TGCAGTGCTACGGCATCGGAGCAACGGCCCCAGCATTTT
>TRBV5-1|few|TRBJ1-6|.
CASSSSGGLQARDSPLHF
TGCGCCAGCAGCTCCAGCGGTGGTCTACAGGCAAGAGATTCACCCCTCCACTTT
>TRBV7-2|.|TRBJ2-3|.
CASSAGVGDTQYF
TGTGCCAGCAGCGCCGGCGTGGGGGATACGCAGTATTTT
>TRBV11-2|.|TRBJ2-5|TRBD2
CASSSTSGAQETQYF
TGTGCCAGCAGCTCGACTAGCGGGGCGCAAGAGACCCAGTACTTC
>TRBV2|.|TRBJ1-6|.
CASRVNRSTSYNSPLHF
TGTGCCAGCAGGGTAAACCGCTCTACCTCCTATAATTCACCCCTCCACTTT
>TRBV7-6|.|TRBJ2-7|TRBD1
CASSAPPTGVYNEQYF
TGTGCCAGCAGCGCGCCCCCGACAGGGGTGTACAATGAGCAGTACTTC
>TRBV4-2|.|TRBJ2-5|.
CASSQDPATQETQYF
TGTGCCAGCAGCCAAGATCCGGCTACCCAAGAGACCCAGTACTTC
>TRBV27|.|TRBJ1-4|TRBD1
CASRTAKRGRWDEKLFF
TGTGCCAGCAGGACTGCAAAAAGGGGGCGCTGGGATGAAAAACTGTTTTTT
>TRBV27|.|TRBJ1-1|TRBD1
CASGETGFYTEAFF
TGTGCCAGCGGAGAGACAGGGTTCTACACTGAAGCTTTCTTT
>TRBV7-2|.|TRBJ2-2|TRBD1
CASRSPRTGVTGELFF
TGTGCCAGCAGGTCCCCGAGGACAGGCGTAACCGGGGAGCTGTTTTTT
>TRBV13|.|TRBJ2-7|.
CASSSGTQAYEQYF
TGTGCCAGCAGCTCTGGGACACAAGCCTACGAGCAGTACTTC
>TRBV10-3|.|TRBJ2-1|TRBD2
CAISTTSGGWQFF
TGTGCCATCAGCACTACTAGCGGGGGGTGGCAGTTCTTC
>TRBV7-8|many|TRBJ2-5|.
CASSFRRTGANEQYF
TGTGCCAGCAGTTTCCGGCGTACAGGAGCCAATGAGCAGTACTTC
>TRBV6-2/TRBV6-3|few|TRBJ2-3|TRBD2
CASSFGGLAGSADTQYF
TGTGCCAGCAGTTTTGGGGGACTAGCGGGATCAGCAGATACGCAGTATTTT
>TRBV5-4|.|TRBJ2-1|.
CASSAVVVGDEQFF
TGTGCCAGCAGCGCCGTAGTGGTCGGAGATGAGCAGTTCTTC
>TRBV4-3|many|TRBJ2-7|.
CASSQGSSYEQYF
TGTGCCAGCAGCCAGGGGTCCTCCTACGAGCAGTACTTC
>TRBV20-1|.|TRBJ2-7|TRBD2
CSARDGRLATYEQYF
TGCAGTGCTAGGGATGGCCGACTAGCGACCTACGAGCAGTACTTC
>TRBV20-1|.|TRBJ2-1|TRBD2
CSARDKLADRHNEQFF
TGCAGTGCTAGAGATAAACTAGCGGACCGGCACAATGAGCAGTTCTTC
>TRBV29-1|.|TRBJ2-5|.
CSGVGLTQETQYF
TGCAGCGGCGTTGGGCTAACCCAAGAGACCCAGTACTTC
>TRBV25-1|.|TRBJ2-3|.
CASSESARVADTQYF
TGTGCCAGCAGTGAATCGGCCAGGGTGGCAGATACGCAGTATTTT
>TRBV6-2/TRBV6-3|few|TRBJ2-1|.
CASMGVVVNEQFF
TGTGCCAGCATGGGGGTGGTGGTCAATGAGCAGTTCTTC
>TRBV12-3/TRBV12-4|.|TRBJ1-2|.
CASSLDWTDNYGYTF
TGTGCCAGCAGTTTAGATTGGACAGACAACTATGGCTACACCTTC
>TRBV7-9|.|TRBJ2-3|TRBD1
CASTPDRVADTQYF
TGTGCCAGCACCCCGGACAGGGTGGCAGATACGCAGTATTTT
>TRBV5-1|.|TRBJ2-7|.
CASSSDSRYYEQYF
TGCGCCAGCAGCTCGGACAGCCGTTACTACGAGCAGTACTTC
>TRBV28|few|TRBJ2-1|TRBD2
CASSPPSGSNEQFF
TGTGCCAGCAGTCCACCTAGCGGGAGTAATGAGCAGTTCTTC
>TRBV20-1|few|TRBJ1-5|.
CSAVTQSINQPQHF
TGCAGTGCCGTGACCCAATCAATCAATCAGCCCCAGCATTTT
>TRBV7-2|.|TRBJ2-7|.
CASSHSMGKQYF
TGTGCCAGCAGCCACTCCATGGGAAAGCAGTACTTC
>TRBV7-9|few|TRBJ2-2|TRBD1
CASSHRTGPLRGELFF
TGTGCCAGCAGCCATAGGACAGGACCATTGAGGGGGGAGCTGTTTTTT
>TRBV27|few|TRBJ1-2|TRBD1
CASSFLGGQGYGYTF
TGTGCCAGCAGTTTCCTTGGCGGACAGGGCTATGGCTACACCTTC
>TRBV20-1|many|TRBJ2-6|.
CSARVGDSGANVLTF
TGCAGTGCTAGGGTGGGCGACTCTGGGGCCAACGTCCTGACTTTC
>TRBV29-1|few|TRBJ2-1|TRBD2
CSVEIRTSLHNEQFF
TGCAGCGTCGAAATCCGGACTAGCCTTCACAATGAGCAGTTCTTC
>TRBV5-1|many|TRBJ2-1|TRBD2
CASSLERTSGRGFEQFF
TGCGCCAGCAGCTTGGAGAGGACTAGCGGGCGGGGGTTTGAGCAGTTCTTC
>TRBV12-3/TRBV12-4|.|TRBJ1-5|.
CASSPGREGEQPQHF
TGTGCCAGCAGTCCGGGGAGGGAGGGAGAGCAGCCCCAGCATTTT
>TRBV5-6|.|TRBJ1-4|.
CASSLMVTATNEKLFF
TGTGCCAGCAGCTTGATGGTCACCGCAACTAATGAAAAACTGTTTTTT
>TRBV29-1|.|TRBJ2-7|.
CSFRGNSYEQYF
TGCAGCTTCCGGGGCAATTCCTACGAGCAGTACTTC
>TRBV5-6|.|TRBJ1-2|TRBD1
CASSFPQTGGYGYTF
TGTGCCAGCAGCTTCCCTCAAACAGGGGGGTATGGCTACACCTTC
>TRBV11-2|.|TRBJ2-3|.
CASRSGGFGTDTQYF
TGTGCCAGCAGGTCAGGGGGGTTCGGCACAGATACGCAGTATTTT
>TRBV5-1|few|TRBJ2-7|.
CASYERTNRDEQYF
TGCGCCAGCTACGAAAGGACGAACCGGGACGAGCAGTACTTC
>TRBV12-3/TRBV12-4|.|TRBJ1-2|.
CASSLRRRGRANYGYTF
TGTGCCAGCAGTTTACGTAGAAGGGGGAGGGCTAACTATGGCTACACCTTC
>TRBV9|.|TRBJ2-7|TRBD2
CASSELLAGTYNEQYF
TGTGCCAGCAGCGAATTACTAGCGGGGACTTACAATGAGCAGTACTTC
>TRBV3-1|.|TRBJ1-2|.
CASSSRGGGAGYTF
TGTGCCAGCAGCTCCCGAGGTGGGGGGGCTGGCTACACCTTC
>TRBV10-3|.|TRBJ1-2|TRBD1
CAISLGQGVYGYTF
TGTGCCATCAGCCTAGGACAGGGGGTTTATGGCTACACCTTC
>TRBV5-1|.|TRBJ1-6|.
CASSLAPGNSPLHF
TGCGCCAGCAGCTTGGCGCCAGGGAATTCACCCCTCCACTTT
>TRBV7-9|.|TRBJ2-1|TRBD2
CASSLGRWGGYNEQFF
TGTGCCAGCAGCTTAGGAAGGTGGGGGGGTTACAATGAGCAGTTCTTC